The next 9 T cell receptor beta chains were all read from a single sample in a study of CD8 T cells in ankylosing spondylitis. Overall study findings and caveats: A TCR beta motif made of several highly homologous variants seemed typical of ankylosing spondylitis blood.

TCRdb reanalysed the 5' RACE reads using MiXCR and keeps one entry per CDR3 protein. Among some 220,000 distinct CDR3 sequences listed, around 6.6% were seen once. These TCRs are of unknown antigen specificity. Sequencing was done on a sample of blood, either unsorted or a sorted T cell fraction (not recorded which). All receptors derive from a male donor with ankylosing spondylitis.

This clonotype was recorded many times. The chain links TRBV11-2 to TRBJ2-2; TRBD1 aligns across 11 bases. J lost 6 bases, V lost 8 bases, and 8 bases had no gene match. The CDR3 spans 15 residues. Germline lookup yields CDR1 SGHAT and CDR2 FQNNGV. The CDR3, as DNA: TGTGCCAGCCGATGGACAGGGGGCGTATCCGGGGAGCTGTTTTTT. Protein product: CASRWTGGVSGELFF. The whole variable domain, filled in from reference TRBV11-2 and TRBJ2-2, reads EAGVAQSPRYKIIEKRQSVAFWCNPISGHATLYWYQQILGQGPKLLIQFQNNGVVDDSQLPKDRFSAERLKGVDSTLKIQPAKLEDSAVYLCASRWTGGVSGELFFGEGSRLTVL.

This clonotype occurred many times. The chain recombines TRBV4-1 with TRBJ1-1; D is ambiguous. The germline V and J ends were trimmed by 1 base and 0 bases, with 6 bases remaining between them. The CDR3 totals 14 residues. Germline V gene sequence: CDR1 MGHRA, CDR2 YSYEKL. The CDR3 loop is CASSQGMVNTEAFF. The CDR3 bases are TGCGCCAGCAGCCAAGGTATGGTGAACACTGAAGCTTTCTTT.

This clonotype was picked up many times. This chain joins TRBV6-5 and TRBJ2-1, with 8 bases that match TRBD1. Germline assignment: CDR1 MNHEY and CDR2 SVGAGI. Trimming took 2 bases from V and 9 from J; bases not matched to a gene: 15. The CDR3 contains 17 residues. Here the CDR3 DNA reads TGTGCCAGCAGTTACCCCAACCCCCGGACAGGGAGGAGTGAGCAGTTCTTC. Its protein product is CASSYPNPRTGRSEQFF.

This clonotype was observed many times. The chain recombines TRBV9 with TRBJ1-2; D remains unclear. CDR3 length: 11 amino acids. The germline V and J ends were trimmed by 9 bases and 2 bases, with 8 bases remaining between them. CDR1 and CDR2 (germline): SGDLS, YYNGEE. The CDR3 DNA follows: TGTGCCACCCGGGGAAACTATGGCTACACCTTC. The encoded protein is CATRGNYGYTF.

In this sample, this clonotype turned up many times. The CDR3 loop reads CASSPTTYRGNYGYTF. The CDR3 bases are TGTGCCAGCAGCCCGACTACTTACAGGGGCAACTATGGCTACACCTTC. The rearrangement uses TRBV16 and TRBJ1-2; the match to TRBD1 covers 7 bases. CDR1 is KGHSY and CDR2 is FQNENV in the germline V gene. The CDR3 has 16 residues. V lost 4 bases to trimming and J lost 2 bases; unmatched junction nucleotides: 10.

There are many counts of this clonotype. This sequence joins TRBV6-6 and TRBJ2-2, with D uncertain. The germline V gene has CDR1 MNHNY and CDR2 SVGAGI (reference sequence). The CDR3 contains 11 residues. V was clipped by 2 bases and J by 7 bases, with 2 bases between them. The CDR3: CASSYVGELFF. CDR3 coding DNA: TGTGCCAGCAGTTACGTCGGGGAGCTGTTTTTT.

This clonotype showed up many times. This chain uses TRBV19 with TRBJ2-1; no reliable D call. Per germline, CDR1 LNHDA and CDR2 SQIVND (reference sequence). V lost 3 bases and J 6 bases, leaving 15 bases between the germline ends. This CDR3 region has 15 residues. The CDR3 reads CASSIGPLEANEQFF. The CDR3 DNA reads TGTGCCAGTAGTATCGGTCCCCTAGAGGCCAATGAGCAGTTCTTC.

At least ten counts were recorded for this clonotype. The chain couples TRBV7-9 to TRBJ1-1, with D maybe TRBD1 (5 bases). Germline CDR1 SEHNR, CDR2 FQNEAQ (reference sequence). The CDR3 is 13 residues long. Trimming pared 2 bases from V and 3 bases from J, leaving 7 bases between. CDR3 bases: TGTGCCAGCAGCTTAAGCAGGGACACTGAAGCTTTCTTT. Protein product: CASSLSRDTEAFF.

This clonotype showed up many times. This chain uses TRBV7-6 with TRBJ1-1; no clear D gene. The CDR3 sequence is 14 residues long. The V gene's germline CDR1 is SGHVS and CDR2 FNYEAQ. Trimming cost V 3 bases and J 4 bases, with 12 bases left between them. The CDR3 DNA reads TGTGCCAGCAGCTTGATCGGGGTGAGCACTGAAGCTTTCTTT. It yields the protein CASSLIGVSTEAFF.